These T cell receptor beta chains were read from a single sample in a study of CD8 T cells in Susac syndrome. TCRdb fed the immunoSEQ multiplex PCR reads into MiXCR, producing one record per CDR3 protein. This sample yields around 300,000 distinct CDR3 sequences, of which roughly nine tenths are seen a single time; more than 0.06% belongs to the top ten. The sequenced sample was CD4+ T cells from PBMCs. These TCRs come from a human donor with multiple sclerosis. The CDR3 runs from the conserved cysteine through the conserved F or W. The order of the fields is J gene, clone size, V gene, D gene, CDR3 protein, CDR3 DNA. D genes are given only for firm matches. Part of the rows lack a size; the others show once, few, many or a class for expanded clones.

j_call: TRBJ1-6
clone_size: .
v_call: TRBV12-3/TRBV12-4
d_call: .
cdr3_aa: CASSFSSGNSPLHF
cdr3_nt: TGTGCCAGCAGCTTCAGTTCCGGTAATTCACCCCTCCACTTT

j_call: TRBJ2-1
clone_size: .
v_call: TRBV15
d_call: TRBD2
cdr3_aa: CATSRGLAGVRTYNEQFF
cdr3_nt: TGTGCCACCAGCAGAGGACTAGCGGGAGTCAGAACTTACAATGAGCAGTTCTTC

j_call: TRBJ2-2
clone_size: .
v_call: TRBV6-1
d_call: TRBD1
cdr3_aa: CASRRQGVTNTGELFF
cdr3_nt: TGTGCCAGCAGGAGGCAGGGGGTTACGAACACCGGGGAGCTGTTTTTT

j_call: TRBJ1-1
clone_size: .
v_call: TRBV12-3/TRBV12-4
d_call: .
cdr3_aa: CASRQGVTEAFF
cdr3_nt: TGTGCCAGCAGACAGGGTGTCACTGAAGCTTTCTTT

j_call: TRBJ2-5
clone_size: .
v_call: TRBV18
d_call: .
cdr3_aa: CASSGPNRDGETQYF
cdr3_nt: TGTGCCAGCTCAGGGCCGAACCGGGACGGAGAGACCCAGTACTTC

j_call: TRBJ2-5
clone_size: .
v_call: TRBV18
d_call: .
cdr3_aa: CASSPPNGPATLSGETQYF
cdr3_nt: TGTGCCAGCTCACCACCGAACGGACCAGCGACTCTTAGCGGAGAGACCCAGTACTTC

j_call: TRBJ2-7
clone_size: .
v_call: TRBV29-1
d_call: TRBD1
cdr3_aa: CSVGQGAAYEQYF
cdr3_nt: TGCAGCGTAGGACAGGGGGCGGCGTACGAGCAGTACTTC

j_call: TRBJ2-7
clone_size: .
v_call: TRBV12-3/TRBV12-4
d_call: .
cdr3_aa: CASSFLSAYEQYF
cdr3_nt: TGTGCCAGCAGTTTTTTATCCGCCTACGAGCAGTACTTC

j_call: TRBJ2-1
clone_size: .
v_call: TRBV29-1
d_call: TRBD1
cdr3_aa: CSVQRTGGPHNEQFF
cdr3_nt: TGCAGCGTACAGAGGACAGGGGGCCCCCACAATGAGCAGTTCTTC

j_call: TRBJ2-7
clone_size: few
v_call: TRBV7-3
d_call: .
cdr3_aa: CASSSLGGEQYF
cdr3_nt: TGTGCCAGCAGCTCTCTTGGGGGCGAGCAGTACTTC

j_call: TRBJ2-7
clone_size: once
v_call: TRBV5-8
d_call: .
cdr3_aa: CASILWGNEQYF
cdr3_nt: TGTGCCAGCATCCTCTGGGGGAACGAGCAGTACTTC

j_call: TRBJ2-7
clone_size: .
v_call: TRBV7-7
d_call: .
cdr3_aa: CASSLRDNYEQYF
cdr3_nt: TGTGCTAGCAGCTTAAGGGACAACTACGAGCAGTACTTC

j_call: TRBJ2-1
clone_size: .
v_call: TRBV27
d_call: .
cdr3_aa: CASSLSVGLSNEQFF
cdr3_nt: TGTGCCAGCAGTTTATCCGTGGGGCTAAGCAATGAGCAGTTCTTC

j_call: TRBJ2-7
clone_size: .
v_call: TRBV3-1
d_call: .
cdr3_aa: CASSRLRGGSYEQYF
cdr3_nt: TGTGCCAGCAGCCGACTTAGAGGGGGTTCCTACGAGCAGTACTTC

j_call: TRBJ1-2
clone_size: .
v_call: TRBV7-6
d_call: .
cdr3_aa: CASSRTAGNYGYTF
cdr3_nt: TGTGCCAGCAGCCGGACAGCAGGAAACTATGGCTACACCTTC

j_call: TRBJ1-4
clone_size: .
v_call: TRBV7-9
d_call: TRBD1
cdr3_aa: CASSWDRGKLFF
cdr3_nt: TGTGCCAGCAGCTGGGACAGGGGGAAACTGTTTTTT

j_call: TRBJ2-5
clone_size: .
v_call: TRBV29-1
d_call: TRBD1
cdr3_aa: CSGTGAQETQYF
cdr3_nt: TGCAGCGGCACAGGGGCCCAAGAGACCCAGTACTTC

j_call: TRBJ2-3
clone_size: .
v_call: TRBV6-5
d_call: .
cdr3_aa: CASNRDPAGDTQYF
cdr3_nt: TGTGCCAGCAATCGGGACCCCGCAGGGGATACGCAGTATTTT

j_call: TRBJ2-6
clone_size: .
v_call: TRBV12-3/TRBV12-4
d_call: .
cdr3_aa: CASSSKDGKFSGANVLTF
cdr3_nt: TGTGCCAGCAGTTCCAAGGACGGGAAATTCTCTGGGGCCAACGTCCTGACTTTC

j_call: TRBJ2-5
clone_size: .
v_call: TRBV18
d_call: .
cdr3_aa: CASSPPGETQYF
cdr3_nt: TGTGCCAGCAGCCCCCCCGGAGAGACCCAGTACTTC

j_call: TRBJ2-1
clone_size: .
v_call: TRBV20-1
d_call: TRBD2
cdr3_aa: CSAWAGAGQFF
cdr3_nt: TGCAGTGCTTGGGCGGGAGCCGGGCAGTTCTTC

j_call: TRBJ1-3
clone_size: .
v_call: TRBV12-3/TRBV12-4
d_call: .
cdr3_aa: CASSFALNSGNTIYF
cdr3_nt: TGTGCCAGCAGTTTCGCGCTAAACTCTGGAAACACCATATATTTT

j_call: TRBJ2-2
clone_size: .
v_call: TRBV7-8
d_call: TRBD1
cdr3_aa: CASSFPGQGSTGELFF
cdr3_nt: TGTGCCAGCAGCTTCCCGGGACAGGGTTCCACCGGGGAGCTGTTTTTT

j_call: TRBJ2-5
clone_size: few
v_call: TRBV6-5
d_call: TRBD1
cdr3_aa: CASSYADRGGETQYF
cdr3_nt: TGTGCCAGCAGTTACGCGGACAGGGGAGGGGAGACCCAGTACTTC

j_call: TRBJ2-3
clone_size: .
v_call: TRBV29-1
d_call: TRBD1
cdr3_aa: CSVPLNGGLSWDRRTDTQYF
cdr3_nt: TGCAGCGTTCCCCTGAACGGTGGACTTAGTTGGGACAGGCGCACAGATACGCAGTATTTT

j_call: TRBJ2-6
clone_size: .
v_call: TRBV6-2/TRBV6-3
d_call: TRBD1
cdr3_aa: CASHRGPSSGANVLTF
cdr3_nt: TGTGCCAGCCACAGGGGACCCAGCTCTGGGGCCAACGTCCTGACTTTC

j_call: TRBJ1-1
clone_size: .
v_call: TRBV6-1
d_call: .
cdr3_aa: CASSGLGRNTEAFF
cdr3_nt: TGTGCCAGCAGTGGGCTCGGGAGGAACACTGAAGCTTTCTTT

j_call: TRBJ1-6
clone_size: .
v_call: TRBV2
d_call: .
cdr3_aa: CASILVNGQGSPLHF
cdr3_nt: .

j_call: TRBJ2-3
clone_size: once
v_call: TRBV19
d_call: .
cdr3_aa: CASSIPLSDTQYF
cdr3_nt: TGTGCCAGTAGTATTCCCCTCTCAGATACGCAGTATTTT

j_call: TRBJ2-1
clone_size: .
v_call: TRBV29-1
d_call: TRBD2
cdr3_aa: CSVPRGTSGVNEQFF
cdr3_nt: TGCAGCGTGCCCAGGGGAACTAGCGGGGTTAATGAGCAGTTCTTC

j_call: TRBJ2-1
clone_size: .
v_call: TRBV6-2/TRBV6-3
d_call: TRBD2
cdr3_aa: CASRPYISGTFYNEQFF
cdr3_nt: TGTGCCAGCAGACCCTACATAAGCGGGACGTTCTACAATGAGCAGTTCTTC

j_call: TRBJ1-5
clone_size: .
v_call: TRBV4-3
d_call: .
cdr3_aa: CASSQEARVMGPQHF
cdr3_nt: TGCGCCAGCAGCCAAGAAGCGAGGGTCATGGGGCCCCAGCATTTT

j_call: TRBJ2-1
clone_size: .
v_call: TRBV11-2
d_call: TRBD2
cdr3_aa: CASSLEREPPYNEQFF
cdr3_nt: TGTGCCAGCAGCTTAGAGCGGGAGCCCCCCTACAATGAGCAGTTCTTC

j_call: TRBJ2-1
clone_size: .
v_call: TRBV11-1
d_call: TRBD2
cdr3_aa: CASSLTSGFYNEQFF
cdr3_nt: TGTGCCAGCAGCCTGACTAGCGGGTTCTACAATGAGCAGTTCTTC

j_call: TRBJ2-1
clone_size: .
v_call: TRBV2
d_call: TRBD2
cdr3_aa: CASSETSGRADEQFF
cdr3_nt: TGTGCCAGCAGTGAGACTAGCGGGAGGGCCGATGAGCAGTTCTTC

j_call: TRBJ2-7
clone_size: .
v_call: TRBV20-1
d_call: TRBD2
cdr3_aa: CSARGWVAGAYEQYF
cdr3_nt: TGCAGTGCTAGGGGCTGGGTAGCGGGAGCGTACGAGCAGTACTTC

j_call: TRBJ2-7
clone_size: .
v_call: TRBV20-1
d_call: TRBD2
cdr3_aa: CSARSPSGYEQYF
cdr3_nt: TGCAGTGCTAGGAGTCCTAGCGGTTACGAGCAGTACTTC

j_call: TRBJ2-7
clone_size: few
v_call: TRBV2
d_call: TRBD2
cdr3_aa: CASRAGLAGYEQYF
cdr3_nt: TGTGCCAGCAGGGCTGGACTAGCGGGCTACGAGCAGTACTTC

j_call: TRBJ2-5
clone_size: .
v_call: TRBV5-6
d_call: .
cdr3_aa: CASSSPRGDRLAQETQYF
cdr3_nt: TGTGCCAGCAGCTCCCCCCGGGGGGACAGGCTAGCTCAAGAGACCCAGTACTTC

j_call: TRBJ2-1
clone_size: .
v_call: TRBV7-2
d_call: .
cdr3_aa: CASSLWKSAGAHEQFF
cdr3_nt: TGTGCCAGCAGCTTATGGAAGAGCGCGGGGGCCCATGAGCAGTTCTTC

j_call: TRBJ2-3
clone_size: .
v_call: TRBV10-1
d_call: TRBD2
cdr3_aa: CASSESSTGGARDTQYF
cdr3_nt: TGCGCCAGCAGTGAGTCAAGTACCGGGGGGGCGAGAGATACGCAGTATTTT

j_call: TRBJ2-2
clone_size: .
v_call: TRBV18
d_call: .
cdr3_aa: CASSTDSNTGELFF
cdr3_nt: TGTGCCAGCTCCACGGATTCGAACACCGGGGAGCTGTTTTTT

j_call: TRBJ1-2
clone_size: .
v_call: TRBV4-2
d_call: .
cdr3_aa: CASSQDGDPLYGYTF
cdr3_nt: TGTGCCAGCAGCCAAGATGGGGATCCACTATATGGCTACACCTTC

j_call: TRBJ2-7
clone_size: .
v_call: TRBV29-1
d_call: TRBD1
cdr3_aa: CSVEELGQGIEQYF
cdr3_nt: TGCAGCGTTGAAGAATTGGGACAGGGCATCGAGCAGTACTTC